Below are 4 T cell receptor beta chains sequenced from a single sample in a study of tumor-infiltrating lymphocytes in primary liver carcinoma. Co-extracted RNA and DNA came from about 19-30 mg of unsorted bulk tissue. Making TCR beta cDNA involved approximately 520 ng total RNA and a constant-region primer. Three nested multiplex PCR rounds, a slightly modified ARM-PCR, produced the libraries for TCR beta. Investigators reported that the first two PCR rounds, at around 10 cycles each, used TRBV1-TRBV30 forward primers with a C-beta reverse primer. TCRdb re-analysed the multiplex PCR reads in MiXCR, keeping a single row per CDR3 protein. The sample carries fewer than 250,000 distinct CDR3 sequences, just under 85% recorded once. Material: tumor tissue from primary liver carcinoma. These receptors were obtained from a man in his forties or fifties with primary liver carcinoma and hepatitis B virus infection.

The table lists this clonotype with a count of one. A read error may account for a junction end that differs from germline. This chain uses TRBV10-3 with TRBJ1-1; no definite D call. CDR3 length: 15 residues. Germline CDR1 and CDR2: ENHRY and SYGVKD. In DNA form, the CDR3 reads TGTGCCATTTCCACCGGACGACAAGAGAACACTGAAGCTTCCTTT. Protein sequence: CAISTGRQENTEASF.

As to this clonotype: With a much larger clone just one base away, this may be a read error. V usage is TRBV28 and J usage is TRBJ1-2; no reliable D call. The CDR3 length is 12 residues. Trimming took 4 bases from V and 4 from J, leaving 7 bases between them. Germline CDR1 MDHEN, CDR2 SYDVKM. The CDR3 loop reads CASSSIGYGYTF. The DNA of the CDR3 is TGTGCCAGCAGTTCTATTGGCTATGGCTACACCTTC.

As to this clonotype: At one end, the junction sequence differs from germline, possibly due to a read error. The rearrangement links TRBV6-5 to TRBJ2-1, with unresolved D. This CDR3 has 13 residues. Germline CDR1 reads MNHEY; CDR2 reads SVGAGI. In DNA, the CDR3 is TGTGCCAGCACTTCCGGCCCTTACAAAGAGCAATTCTTC. It specifies CASTSGPYKEQFF.

Concerning this clonotype itself: Germline and junction disagree at one end, which may indicate a read error. The chain is built from TRBV2 and TRBJ2-1; 9 nucleotides match TRBD2. The length of the CDR3 is 19 residues. The germline V gene has CDR1 SNHLY and CDR2 FYNNEI. CDR3 region: CASSKGIAGAFSSYNEQFF. The DNA for the CDR3 is TGTGCCAGCAGTAAGGGGATAGCGGGAGCGTTTAGCTCCTACAATGAACAGTTCTTC.